Described below is a single T cell receptor beta chain sequence and its context. Its binding antigen is unknown. A read error may produce the germline difference seen at one junction end. Preparation of the library involved the immunoSEQ multiplex PCR assay. Entries here come from immuneACCESS through TCRdb and include only in-frame sequences with V and J called. Some clones fail to appear in such tables; in the studies checked, an unresolved V gene covers under half of the shortfall, and the cause of the remainder is unknown. The sample table records approximately 85,000 clones; about 92% of these occur just once. Around 0.27% of the sample comes from the top ten. The germline V gene supplies CDR1 SGHAT and CDR2 FQNNGV. The CDR3 measures 15 amino acids from cysteine to phenylalanine. Only CDR3 DNA remains: 45 bases, in frame from the first base. These data are taken from a study of technical replicates of blood from a few donors (dated by TCRdb to about 2017).

What was sequenced was T cells isolated from PBMCs. The receptor comes from a human donor in good health. The chain is made from TRBV11-2 and TRBJ2-3, and TRBD2 aligns with 8 junction nucleotides. The base sequence is TGTGCCAGCACCGATCTTAAAAGGGGGACTGGGACTAGTCGTTTT. The resulting protein is CASTDLKRGTGTSRF.